A single sample is the source of the 4 T cell receptor beta chains below, sequenced in a study of patients and donors after allogeneic stem cell transplantation (dated by TCRdb to the early 2020s). Library preparation was by RT-PCR. The instrument was a NextSeq 550. TCRdb reprocessing: public reads trimmed at Q25 with fastp, clones called with MiXCR, in-frame beta chains kept. Here each entry gathers all rows of one CDR3 protein and keeps the most common genes and DNA. Within this sample are fewer than 75,000 distinct CDR3 sequences, with about a quarter of them counted one time only. Jointly, the top ten make up approximately 25% of the sample. The sample taken for sequencing was blood, either unsorted or a sorted T cell fraction (not recorded which). These receptors came from a human donor who was either an allogeneic HSCT recipient or a stem cell or donor lymphocyte infusion donor (not recorded which). It is not recorded whose cells these are; they may come from a transplant donor.

This clonotype came up a few times. The chain combines TRBV5-5 with TRBJ2-3; 8 bases line up with TRBD1. The V gene's germline CDR1 is SGHKS and CDR2 YYEKEE (reference sequence). The CDR3 length is 16 residues. J was trimmed by 0 bases and V by 1 base; bases with no gene match: 4. The CDR3 protein is CASSLFGTGSTDTQYF. As DNA, the CDR3 is TGTGCCAGCAGCTTGTTCGGGACAGGAAGCACAGATACGCAGTATTTT. Based on the CDR3 plus reference TRBV5-5 and TRBJ2-3, the full variable domain is DAGVTQSPTHLIKTRGQQVTLRCSPISGHKSVSWYQQVLGQGPQFIFQYYEKEERGRGNFPDRFSARQFPNYSSELNVNALLLGDSALYLCASSLFGTGSTDTQYFGPGTRLTVL.

In this sample, this clonotype turned up a few times. The V call is TRBV12-3 or TRBV12-4, the J call TRBJ2-1; 10 bases map to TRBD2. The J segment lost 5 bases and the V segment lost 4 bases, leaving 5 bases of the junction unmatched. The CDR3 covers 15 residues. The CDR3 protein is CASSSIAGGNNEQFF. The DNA of the CDR3 is TGTGCCAGCAGTTCTATAGCGGGGGGTAACAATGAGCAGTTCTTC.

The CDR3 coding sequence is TGCGCCAGCAGCCTAGGACAGGTTATCTACAATGAGCAGTTCTTC. Its protein is CASSLGQVIYNEQFF. The rearrangement joins TRBV5-1 to TRBJ2-1; 7 positions agree with TRBD1. CDR1 SGHRS and CDR2 YFSETQ come from the germline V gene. Trimming removed 4 bases from V and 3 bases from J; junction bases left unmatched: 7. The CDR3 sequence is 15 residues long.

This clonotype showed up many times. The chain links TRBV7-9 to TRBJ2-1; TRBD1 might be the D (6 bases). The CDR3 consists of 18 residues. Germline V CDR1 and CDR2: SEHNR, FQNEAQ (reference sequence). The ends were cut back, 2 bases at V and 1 base at J, with 18 bases in the middle. The CDR3 coding sequence is TGTGCCAGCAGCTTATCCCGGGACAAGATTCGATCCTACAATGAGCAGTTCTTC. Protein product: CASSLSRDKIRSYNEQFF.